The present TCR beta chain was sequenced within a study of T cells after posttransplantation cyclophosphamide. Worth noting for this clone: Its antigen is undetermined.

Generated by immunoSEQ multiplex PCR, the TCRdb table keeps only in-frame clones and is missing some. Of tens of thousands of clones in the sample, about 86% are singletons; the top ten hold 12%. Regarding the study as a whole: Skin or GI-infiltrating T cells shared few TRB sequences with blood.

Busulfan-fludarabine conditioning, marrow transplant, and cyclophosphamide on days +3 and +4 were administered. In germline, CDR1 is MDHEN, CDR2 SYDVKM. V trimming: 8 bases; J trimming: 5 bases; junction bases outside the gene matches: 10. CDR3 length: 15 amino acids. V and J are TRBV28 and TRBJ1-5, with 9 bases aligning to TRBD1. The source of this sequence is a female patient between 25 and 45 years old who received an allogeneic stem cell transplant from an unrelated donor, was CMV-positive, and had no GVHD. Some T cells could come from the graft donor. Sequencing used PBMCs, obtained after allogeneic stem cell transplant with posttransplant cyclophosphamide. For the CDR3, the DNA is TGTGCCAGCGGTCGACCGGGACAGGGAGATCAGCCCCAGCATTTT. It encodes CASGRPGQGDQPQHF. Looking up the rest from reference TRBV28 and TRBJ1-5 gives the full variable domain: DVKVTQSSRYLVKRTGEKVFLECVQDMDHENMFWYRQDPGLGLRLIYFSYDVKMKEKGDIPEGYSVSREKKERFSLILESASTNQTSMYLCASGRPGQGDQPQHFGDGTRLSIL.